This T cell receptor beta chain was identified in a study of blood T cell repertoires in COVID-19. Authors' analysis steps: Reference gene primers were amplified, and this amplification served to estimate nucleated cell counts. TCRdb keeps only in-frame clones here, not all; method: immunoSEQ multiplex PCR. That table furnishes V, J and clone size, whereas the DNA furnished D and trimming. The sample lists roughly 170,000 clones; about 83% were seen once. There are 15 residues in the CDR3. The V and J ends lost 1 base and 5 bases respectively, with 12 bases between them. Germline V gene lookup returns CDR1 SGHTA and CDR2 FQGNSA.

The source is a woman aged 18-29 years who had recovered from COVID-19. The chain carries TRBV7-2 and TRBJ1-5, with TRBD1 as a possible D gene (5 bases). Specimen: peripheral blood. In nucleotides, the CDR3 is TGTGCCAGCAGCTTAGGAGGCAGGGCAGATCAGCCCCAGCATTTT. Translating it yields CASSLGGRADQPQHF.